Sequencing of this T cell receptor (beta chain) was carried out in a study of blood T cell repertoires in COVID-19. Background on the study: Acute and convalescent COVID-19 specimens originated in the United States, Italy and Spain. PBMCs, B-cell-depleted T cells, or T cells provided the cDNA or gDNA that made up the material.

Authors' processing steps: Reference gene primers were amplified, and this amplification served to estimate nucleated cell counts. Profiled with immunoSEQ multiplex PCR; TCRdb holds only in-frame clones, not every one. V and J calls and clone size are given by that table; D and trimming were obtained from the DNA. The sample holds around 62,000 clones, around 90% seen once. The germline gives CDR1 SQVTM, CDR2 ANQGSEA. This CDR3 is 14 amino acids long. Trimming at V came to 1 base and at J to 2 bases, leaving 3 bases not matched to a gene. The chain joins TRBV29-1 to TRBJ1-2; the match to TRBD1 covers 8 bases. This receptor was identified in a man in his sixties with acute or convalescent COVID-19. The specimen sequenced was peripheral blood. The CDR3 spells CSVEGQGANYGYTF. CDR3 in DNA: TGCAGCGTTGAAGGGCAGGGGGCGAACTATGGCTACACCTTC.